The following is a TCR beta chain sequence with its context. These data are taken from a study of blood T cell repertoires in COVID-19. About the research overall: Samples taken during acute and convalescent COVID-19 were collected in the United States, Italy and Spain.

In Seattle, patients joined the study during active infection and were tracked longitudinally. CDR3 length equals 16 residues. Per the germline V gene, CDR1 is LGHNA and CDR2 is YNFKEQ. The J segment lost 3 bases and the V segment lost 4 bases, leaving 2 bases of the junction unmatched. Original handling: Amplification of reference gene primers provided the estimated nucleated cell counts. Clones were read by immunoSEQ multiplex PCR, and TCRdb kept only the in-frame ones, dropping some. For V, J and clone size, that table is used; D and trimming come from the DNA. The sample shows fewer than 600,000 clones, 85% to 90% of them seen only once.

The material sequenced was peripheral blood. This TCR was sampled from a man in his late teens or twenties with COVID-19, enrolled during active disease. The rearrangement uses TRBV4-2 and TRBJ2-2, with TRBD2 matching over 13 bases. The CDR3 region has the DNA TGTGCCAGCAGCCCGGGACTAGCGGGGTACACCGGGGAGCTGTTTTTT. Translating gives CASSPGLAGYTGELFF.